The rows below give T cell receptor beta chains drawn from one sample of a study of blood T cell repertoires in COVID-19. TCRdb's table, derived via immunoSEQ multiplex PCR, lists solely in-frame clones and lacks some. The top ten clones hold less than 7% of a sample with a few hundred thousand clones, 84% of them seen once. Material: PBMCs or T cells enriched from blood (not recorded which). The receptors originated from a woman aged 40-49 years who had recovered from COVID-19. CDR3s include the opening cysteine and the closing phenylalanine or tryptophan. D genes are given only for firm matches. Rows give clone size only sometimes, using once, few, many, or a class for an expanded clone.

>NA|14|TRBV29-1|NA|TRBJ2-1
TGCAGCGTTTCGCAGGGTGCGTCCTACAATGAGCAGTTCTTC
CSVSQGASYNEQFF
>NA|14|TRBV3-1/TRBV3-2|TRBD1|TRBJ1-1
TGTGCCAGCAGCCAGGGACAGGGGAAAACTGAAGCTTTCTTT
CASSQGQGKTEAFF
>NA|11|TRBV20-1|NA|TRBJ2-5
TGCAGTGCTAGAACCCAGGGAAAAGAGTACTTC
CSARTQGKEYF
>NA|12|TRBV7-9|NA|TRBJ1-1
TGTGCCAGCAGCCCAGGGATGGCTGAAGCTTTCTTT
CASSPGMAEAFF
>once|14|TRBV6-1|TRBD2|TRBJ2-1
TGTGCCAGCAGTGAAACTAGCGCCTACAATGAGCAGTTCTTC
CASSETSAYNEQFF
>NA|14|TRBV7-2|TRBD1|TRBJ1-2
TGTGCCAGCAGCCCAAGACAGGGAACCTATGGCTACACCTTC
CASSPRQGTYGYTF
>NA|15|TRBV7-8|NA|TRBJ2-7
TGTGCCAGCAGCCGAGACAGGACCATCTCCTACGAGCAGTACTTC
CASSRDRTISYEQYF
>NA|13|TRBV30|NA|TRBJ2-1
TGTGCCTGGAGCCGAGACTTAGGAGACGAGCAGTTCTTC
CAWSRDLGDEQFF
>NA|16|TRBV28|NA|TRBJ1-2
TGTGCCAGCAGTCGCCCCCGGTGGGCAGGGCAGAGTGGCTACACCTTC
CASSRPRWAGQSGYTF
>once|15|TRBV2|TRBD1|TRBJ1-1
TGTGCCAGCAGTTGGGACAGGGGAGGCATCACTGAAGCTTTCTTT
CASSWDRGGITEAFF
>NA|16|TRBV5-1|TRBD1|TRBJ2-5
TGCGCCAGCAGCCTCCGTGGACAGGGGACACAAGAGACCCAGTACTTC
CASSLRGQGTQETQYF
>NA|14|TRBV19|TRBD1|TRBJ1-5
TGTGCCAGTAATAACAGGGGGCTTCTCCAGCCCCAGCATTTT
CASNNRGLLQPQHF
>NA|14|TRBV21-1|NA|TRBJ1-1
TGTGCCAGCAGCACCGGGACTCATGACACTGAAGCTTTCTTT
CASSTGTHDTEAFF
>NA|13|TRBV30|NA|TRBJ1-5
TGTGCCTGGAGTGAACGAGGGAATCAGCCCCAGCATTTT
CAWSERGNQPQHF
>NA|13|TRBV2|TRBD1|TRBJ2-3
TGTGCCGGAACAGGGGGCGGCACAGATACGCAGTATTTT
CAGTGGGTDTQYF
>NA|15|TRBV23-1|NA|TRBJ1-3
TGCGCCAGCAGTCAGTTTGACAGAGCTGGAAACACCATATATTTT
CASSQFDRAGNTIYF
>once|16|TRBV3-1/TRBV3-2|TRBD2|TRBJ2-3
TGTGCCAGCAGCCAAAGGACTAGCGGACCCACAGATACGCAGTATTTT
CASSQRTSGPTDTQYF
>NA|15|TRBV3-1/TRBV3-2|TRBD2|TRBJ2-1
TGTGCCAGCAGCCGCACGTCGGGAGGACTAGCGAAGCAGTTCTTC
CASSRTSGGLAKQFF